Below are 22 T cell receptor beta chains sequenced from a single sample in a study of post-analysis software for immune sequencing data. Unique molecular identifiers were carried by the TCR beta cDNA libraries. TCRdb reanalysed the PCR reads using MiXCR and keeps one entry per CDR3 protein. The sample comprises approximately 660,000 distinct CDR3 sequences, 55% to 70% of which are singletons, and over 9% rests with the top ten. Their antigens are not known. Study results and limitations: Relative to controls, patients had roughly five TRBV segments at higher frequency, with TRBV5-6, TRBV5-1 and TRBV20-1 among these.

Sequencing input: blood. The receptors shown here come from a girl aged 2-15 years with multiple sclerosis.

This chain joins TRBV5-5 and TRBJ2-3, with TRBD2 identical over 8 bases. Germline V lookup: CDR1 SGHKS, CDR2 YYEKEE (reference sequence). The length of the CDR3 is 16 residues. V shed 0 bases and J 0 bases; nucleotides not matched to a gene: 3. The CDR3 here is CASSLGASGSTDTQYF. The CDR3 nucleotides read TGTGCCAGCAGCTTGGGGGCTAGCGGGAGCACAGATACGCAGTATTTT.

The chain recombines TRBV29-1 with TRBJ2-7; TRBD2 matches at 12 bases. CDR1 and CDR2 (germline): SQVTM, ANQGSEA. This CDR3 has 15 amino acids. With 7 bases clipped from V and 5 bases from J, the junction kept 12 bases outside the gene matches. DNA for the CDR3: TGCAGCGGACTACACCCGACTAGCGGGAGCCACGAGCAGTACTTC. Encoded protein: CSGLHPTSGSHEQYF.

The chain is built from TRBV27 and TRBJ1-2; no clear D gene. The V end lost 1 base, the J end lost 3 bases, and 18 bases lay between the germline ends. Germline loops: CDR1 MNHEY, CDR2 SMNVEV (reference sequence). This CDR3 has 17 residues. The CDR3 loop reads CASSLFGLRTADYGYTF. The CDR3 DNA follows: TGTGCCAGCAGTTTATTTGGGTTACGGACTGCCGACTATGGCTACACCTTC.

The J gene is TRBJ2-5, the V gene TRBV9; perhaps TRBD2 as D (5 bases). Germline V CDR1 and CDR2: SGDLS, YYNGEE. Trimming cost V 3 bases and J 2 bases, with 14 bases left between them. This CDR3 comprises 15 residues. The CDR3 DNA reads as TGTGCCAGCAGCGCGAGGACGGGGTCACAAGAGACCCAGTACTTC. Protein product: CASSARTGSQETQYF. Variable domain in full (rest from reference TRBV9 and TRBJ2-5): DSGVTQTPKHLITATGQRVTLRCSPRSGDLSVYWYQQSLDQGLQFLIQYYNGEERAKGNILERFSAQQFPDLHSELNLSSLELGDSALYFCASSARTGSQETQYFGPGTRLLVL.

The chain carries TRBV24-1 and TRBJ2-1; D not certain. Near its end, the DNA agrees better with TRBJ2-7, so the J call may be wrong. This CDR3 comprises 15 residues. The germline V gene has CDR1 KGHDR and CDR2 SFDVKD. The CDR3 loop is CATSAPDGSYNEQYF. In DNA form, the CDR3 reads TGTGCCACCAGTGCCCCAGATGGGTCTTACAATGAGCAGTACTTC.

This clonotype was seen a handful of times. The rearrangement joins TRBV5-5 to TRBJ2-1; 8 nucleotides align to TRBD2. This CDR3 contains 13 residues. Unmatched junction bases numbered 4, after V lost 3 bases and J lost 8 bases. The germline gives CDR1 SGHKS, CDR2 YYEKEE (reference sequence). The CDR3 nucleotides read TGTGCCAGCAGCTGGCGGGGGGTCGATGAGCAGTTCTTC. Its translation: CASSWRGVDEQFF. Full variable domain (outside the CDR3, taken from reference TRBV5-5 and TRBJ2-1): DAGVTQSPTHLIKTRGQQVTLRCSPISGHKSVSWYQQVLGQGPQFIFQYYEKEERGRGNFPDRFSARQFPNYSSELNVNALLLGDSALYLCASSWRGVDEQFFGPGTRLTVL.

This clonotype was counted between two and nine times. J is TRBJ2-1 and V is TRBV5-1; 9 bases match TRBD2. V gave up 3 bases and J gave up 9 bases; unmatched junction bases: 13. The CDR3 sequence is 16 residues long. CDR1 is SGHRS, CDR2 YFSETQ, per germline. The CDR3 DNA sequence: TGCGCCAGCAGCTGGAACCCTAGCGGGGATGGGGTTGAGCAGTTCTTC. It specifies CASSWNPSGDGVEQFF.

There are a few counts of this clonotype. The J gene is TRBJ1-1, the V gene TRBV12-3 or TRBV12-4; 11 nucleotides match TRBD1. The ends lost 5 bases at V and 5 bases at J; junction bases unmatched: 7. The CDR3 sequence is 15 residues long. CDR3 sequence (DNA): TGTGCCAGCAGTCCGGGACAGGGGGTGAGGACTGAAGCTTTCTTT. Its translation is CASSPGQGVRTEAFF.

The CDR3 region is CASSLEVLLPNEQFF. CDR3 DNA sequence: TGCGCCAGCAGCTTGGAGGTTCTCCTTCCCAATGAGCAGTTCTTC. The chain uses TRBV5-1 and TRBJ2-1; D remains unclear. Per the germline V gene, CDR1 is SGHRS and CDR2 is YFSETQ. V gave up 0 bases and J gave up 6 bases, with 13 bases separating them. The CDR3 covers 15 residues.

The table lists this clonotype with a few counts. The chain links TRBV20-1 to TRBJ2-7; D is perhaps TRBD1 (6 bases). Trimming took off 6 bases at V and 1 base at J, with 13 bases between the two ends. The CDR3 runs to 13 residues. Germline lookup yields CDR1 DFQATT and CDR2 SNEGSKA (reference sequence). CDR3 sequence (DNA): TGCAGTGCCCGTGAACAGGGATCCTACGAGCAGTACTTC. Translating gives CSAREQGSYEQYF.

V gene TRBV10-3 combines with J gene TRBJ2-2; the match to TRBD2 covers 11 bases. This CDR3 is built from 16 residues. Germline V gene sequence: CDR1 ENHRY, CDR2 SYGVKD. The trim removed 6 bases at V and 2 bases at J, leaving 5 bases unmatched. CDR3 protein: CAIREGLAGNTGELFF. CDR3 DNA: TGTGCCATCAGAGAAGGACTAGCGGGTAACACCGGGGAGCTGTTTTTT.

This clonotype was seen only a few times. The chain carries TRBV6-4 and TRBJ2-7, with a possible D match to TRBD1 (6 bases). The germline V and J ends were trimmed by 0 bases and 5 bases, with 11 bases remaining between them. Germline V gene data show CDR1 as MRHNA and CDR2 as SNTAGT. The CDR3 is made up of 14 amino acids. The CDR3 is CASSDSNREHEQYF. The CDR3 coding sequence is TGTGCCAGCAGTGACTCGAACAGGGAACACGAGCAGTACTTC.

This clonotype was seen only once. The chain couples TRBV11-2 to TRBJ2-7, with D hard to call. The CDR3 consists of 14 residues. V was pared by 1 base and J by 3 bases, with 10 bases between. CDR1 is SGHAT and CDR2 is FQNNGV in the germline V gene. The CDR3 spells CASSLAGYIYEQYF. The CDR3 coding sequence is TGTGCCAGCAGCTTAGCCGGGTATATCTACGAGCAGTACTTC.

This rearrangement joins TRBV11-2 to TRBJ2-1, with TRBD2 identical over 8 bases. In germline, CDR1 is SGHAT, CDR2 FQNNGV. CDR3 length: 18 amino acids. V trimming: 0 bases; J trimming: 4 bases; junction bases outside the gene matches: 11. The CDR3 DNA sequence: TGTGCCAGCAGCTTAGAGGGGCGCTCAGCGGGAGTTTACAATGAGCAGTTCTTC. It codes for CASSLEGRSAGVYNEQFF.

CDR3 in amino acids: CASRDLAGVEYNEQFF. CDR3 bases: TGTGCCAGCAGAGATCTAGCGGGGGTTGAGTACAATGAGCAGTTCTTC. The gene calls are TRBV6-1 and TRBJ2-1, with 10 bases fitting TRBD2. CDR1 is MNHNS, CDR2 SASEGT, per germline. The V gene end was trimmed by 6 bases and the J gene end by 4 bases; junction bases not matched to a gene: 9. This CDR3 comprises 16 residues.

The chain recombines TRBV4-1 with TRBJ1-2, with D possibly being TRBD1 (6 bases). CDR3 length: 15 amino acids. Trimming removed 4 bases at V and 3 bases at J, with 15 bases between. Germline CDR1 MGHRA, CDR2 YSYEKL. As DNA, the CDR3 is TGCGCCAGCAGCCGGGGGGACACCGGGGACTATGGCTACACCTTC. Its translation is CASSRGDTGDYGYTF.

J is TRBJ2-7 and V is TRBV20-1; 8 bases line up with TRBD1. CDR1 and CDR2 from the germline V gene are DFQATT and SNEGSKA (reference sequence). Losses at the gene ends were 2 bases for V and 4 bases for J; bases not matched to a gene: 7. The CDR3 loop spans 14 amino acids. CDR3 nucleotide sequence: TGCAGTGCTAGACATCGGCAGGGGGCTTACGAGCAGTACTTC. Translation: CSARHRQGAYEQYF.

This clonotype was recorded a few times. The chain couples TRBV24-1 to TRBJ1-2; D is unclear. The V gene lost 3 bases and the J gene lost 4 bases, with 8 bases spanning the gap. This CDR3 comprises 13 residues. Germline lookup yields CDR1 KGHDR and CDR2 SFDVKD. The CDR3 DNA follows: TGTGCCACCAGTGATCTAACGGGCTATGGCTACACCTTC. Translated: CATSDLTGYGYTF.

Only a few counts were recorded for this clonotype. V and J are TRBV20-1 and TRBJ2-4; TRBD2 matches 7 bases. The CDR3 sequence is 14 residues long. Trimming cost V 5 bases and J 0 bases; bases outside gene matches: 4. The germline V gene has CDR1 DFQATT and CDR2 SNEGSKA (reference sequence). This CDR3 is CSALPGGAKNIQYF. The CDR3 coding sequence is TGCAGTGCTCTCCCGGGGGGAGCCAAAAACATTCAGTACTTC.

V is TRBV5-6 and J is TRBJ2-1; D tentatively reads TRBD1 or TRBD2 (7 bases each). V was pared by 5 bases and J by 9 bases, with 18 bases between. Germline CDR1 reads SGHDT; CDR2 reads YYEEEE. The CDR3 extends over 14 amino acids. The CDR3 loop is CASRPITGEGEQFF. CDR3 DNA: TGTGCCAGCAGACCTATTACAGGGGAGGGTGAGCAGTTCTTC.

The chain links TRBV5-1 to TRBJ2-1; 12 positions agree with TRBD2. The CDR3 consists of 13 residues. The V gene's germline CDR1 is SGHRS and CDR2 YFSETQ. V was pared by 4 bases and J by 12 bases, with 5 bases of the junction left unmatched. CDR3 residues: CASSQTSGRGQFF. The CDR3 coding sequence is TGCGCCAGCAGCCAGACTAGCGGGAGAGGGCAGTTCTTC.

This chain connects TRBV7-3 to TRBJ2-3, with D tentatively TRBD2 (6 bases). Germline CDR1 and CDR2: SGHTA and FQGTGA. This CDR3 is 20 amino acids long. The V gene lost 1 base and the J gene lost 0 bases, with 23 bases spanning the gap. The CDR3 here is CASSLISGTPKDTSTDTQYF. The CDR3 DNA reads TGTGCCAGCAGCTTAATTTCCGGGACTCCAAAAGATACGAGCACAGATACGCAGTATTTT.